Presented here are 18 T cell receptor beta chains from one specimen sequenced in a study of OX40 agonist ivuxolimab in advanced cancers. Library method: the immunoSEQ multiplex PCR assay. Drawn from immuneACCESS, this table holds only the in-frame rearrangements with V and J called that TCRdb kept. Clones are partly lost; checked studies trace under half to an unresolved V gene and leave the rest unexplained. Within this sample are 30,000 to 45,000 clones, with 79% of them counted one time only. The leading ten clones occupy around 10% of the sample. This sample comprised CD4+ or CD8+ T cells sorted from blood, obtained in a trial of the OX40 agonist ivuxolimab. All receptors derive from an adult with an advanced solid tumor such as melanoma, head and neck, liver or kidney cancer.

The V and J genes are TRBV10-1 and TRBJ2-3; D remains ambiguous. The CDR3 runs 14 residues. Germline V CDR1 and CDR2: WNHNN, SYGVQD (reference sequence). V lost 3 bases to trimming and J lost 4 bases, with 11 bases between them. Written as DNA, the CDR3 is TGCGCCAGCAGTGATCCCCGCCGGGCAGATACGCAGTATTTT. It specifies CASSDPRRADTQYF.

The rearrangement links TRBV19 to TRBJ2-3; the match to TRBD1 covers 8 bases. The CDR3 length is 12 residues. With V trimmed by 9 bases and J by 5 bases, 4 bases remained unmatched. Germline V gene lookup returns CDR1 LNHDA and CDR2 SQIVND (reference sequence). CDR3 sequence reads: CASQTGVDTQYF. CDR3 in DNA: TGTGCCAGCCAGACAGGGGTAGATACGCAGTATTTT.

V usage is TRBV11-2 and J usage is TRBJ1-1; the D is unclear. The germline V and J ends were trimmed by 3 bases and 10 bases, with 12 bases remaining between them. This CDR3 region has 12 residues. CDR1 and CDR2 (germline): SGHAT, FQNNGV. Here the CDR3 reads CASSFSSGLAFF. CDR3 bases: TGTGCCAGCAGCTTTTCTTCGGGGTTAGCTTTCTTT.

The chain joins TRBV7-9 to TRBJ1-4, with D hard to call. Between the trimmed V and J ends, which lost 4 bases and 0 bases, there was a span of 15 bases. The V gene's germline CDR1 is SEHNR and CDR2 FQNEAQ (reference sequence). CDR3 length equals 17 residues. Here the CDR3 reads CASSSQEWGATNEKLFF. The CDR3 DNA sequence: TGTGCCAGCAGCTCCCAGGAGTGGGGAGCAACTAATGAAAAACTGTTTTTT.

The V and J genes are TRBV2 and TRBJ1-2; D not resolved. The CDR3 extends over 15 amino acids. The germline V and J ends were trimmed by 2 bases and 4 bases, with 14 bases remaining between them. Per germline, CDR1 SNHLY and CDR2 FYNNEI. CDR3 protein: CASSESHTAVYGYTF. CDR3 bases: TGTGCCAGCAGTGAATCCCATACAGCTGTCTATGGCTACACCTTC.

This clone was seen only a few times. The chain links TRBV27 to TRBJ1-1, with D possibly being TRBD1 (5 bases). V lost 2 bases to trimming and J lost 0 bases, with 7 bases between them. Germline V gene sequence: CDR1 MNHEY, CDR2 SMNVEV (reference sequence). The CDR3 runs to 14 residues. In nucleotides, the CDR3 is TGTGCCAGCAGTTTAATAGGGGTGAACACTGAAGCTTTCTTT. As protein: CASSLIGVNTEAFF.

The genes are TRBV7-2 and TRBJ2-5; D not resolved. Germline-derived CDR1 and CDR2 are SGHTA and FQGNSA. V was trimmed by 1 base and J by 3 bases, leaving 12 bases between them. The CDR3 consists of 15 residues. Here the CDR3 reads CASSLGVETKETQYF. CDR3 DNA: TGTGCCAGCAGCTTAGGGGTAGAGACCAAAGAGACCCAGTACTTC.

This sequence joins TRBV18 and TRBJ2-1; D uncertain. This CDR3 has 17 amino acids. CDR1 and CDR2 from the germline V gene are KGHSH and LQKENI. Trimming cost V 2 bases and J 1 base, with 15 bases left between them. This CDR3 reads CASSPYIREISYNEQFF. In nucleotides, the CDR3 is TGTGCCAGCTCACCATATATCCGAGAAATATCCTACAATGAGCAGTTCTTC.

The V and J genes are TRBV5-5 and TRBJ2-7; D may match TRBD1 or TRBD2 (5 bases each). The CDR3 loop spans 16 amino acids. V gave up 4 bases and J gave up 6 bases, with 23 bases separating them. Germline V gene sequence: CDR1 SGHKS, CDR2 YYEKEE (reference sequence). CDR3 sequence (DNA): TGTGCCAGCAGCGACCAGGGAGTGGGAGTCTTGAGCGAGCAGTACTTC. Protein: CASSDQGVGVLSEQYF. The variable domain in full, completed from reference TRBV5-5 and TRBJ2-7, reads DAGVTQSPTHLIKTRGQQVTLRCSPISGHKSVSWYQQVLGQGPQFIFQYYEKEERGRGNFPDRFSARQFPNYSSELNVNALLLGDSALYLCASSDQGVGVLSEQYFGPGTRLTVT.

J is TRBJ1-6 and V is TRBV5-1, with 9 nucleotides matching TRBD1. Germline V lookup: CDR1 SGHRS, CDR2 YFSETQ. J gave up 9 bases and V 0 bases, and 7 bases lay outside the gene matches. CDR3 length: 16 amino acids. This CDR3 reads CASSLERGTGSSPLHF. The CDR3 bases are TGCGCCAGCAGCTTGGAGCGGGGGACAGGGAGTTCACCCCTCCACTTT.

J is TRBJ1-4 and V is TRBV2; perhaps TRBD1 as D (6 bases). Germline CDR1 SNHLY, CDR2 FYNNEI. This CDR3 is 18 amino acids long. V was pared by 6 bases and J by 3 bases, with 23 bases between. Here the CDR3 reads CASSPYRAPRGANEKLFF. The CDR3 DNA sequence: TGTGCCAGCAGCCCGTACAGGGCCCCTCGTGGGGCTAATGAAAAACTGTTTTTT.

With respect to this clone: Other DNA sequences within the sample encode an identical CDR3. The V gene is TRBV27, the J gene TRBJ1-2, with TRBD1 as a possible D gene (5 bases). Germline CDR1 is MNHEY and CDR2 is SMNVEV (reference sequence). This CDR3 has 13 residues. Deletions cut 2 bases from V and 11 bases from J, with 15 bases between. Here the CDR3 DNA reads TGTGCCAGCAGTTTAAGGCAGGGACGGGGTTACACCTTC. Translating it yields CASSLRQGRGYTF.

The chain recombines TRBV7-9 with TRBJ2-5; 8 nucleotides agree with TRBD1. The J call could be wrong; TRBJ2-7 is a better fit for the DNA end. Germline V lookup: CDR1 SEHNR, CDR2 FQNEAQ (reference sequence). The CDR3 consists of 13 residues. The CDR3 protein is CASSPRDRHEQYF. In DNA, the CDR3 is TGTGCCAGCAGCCCACGGGACAGGCACGAGCAGTACTTC.

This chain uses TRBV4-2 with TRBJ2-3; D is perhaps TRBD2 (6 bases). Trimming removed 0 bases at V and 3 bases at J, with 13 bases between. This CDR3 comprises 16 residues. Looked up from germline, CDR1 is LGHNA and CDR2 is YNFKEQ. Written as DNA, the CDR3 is TGTGCCAGCAGCCAAGACTGGGACTGGGTAACAGATACGCAGTATTTT. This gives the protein CASSQDWDWVTDTQYF.

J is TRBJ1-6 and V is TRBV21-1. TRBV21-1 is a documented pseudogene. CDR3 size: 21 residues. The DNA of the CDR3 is TGTGCCAGCAGCACGATCCCCGCAGTTTCCCTTCTGAGCTCCTATAATTCACCCCTCCACTTT. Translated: CASSTIPAVSLLSSYNSPLHF.

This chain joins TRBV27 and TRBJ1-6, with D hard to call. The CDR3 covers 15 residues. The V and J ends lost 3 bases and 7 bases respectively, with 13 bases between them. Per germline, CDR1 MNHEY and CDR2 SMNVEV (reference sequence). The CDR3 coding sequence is TGTGCCAGCAGTTTGGAGGGCGGGCGAAATTCACCCCTCCACTTT. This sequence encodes CASSLEGGRNSPLHF.

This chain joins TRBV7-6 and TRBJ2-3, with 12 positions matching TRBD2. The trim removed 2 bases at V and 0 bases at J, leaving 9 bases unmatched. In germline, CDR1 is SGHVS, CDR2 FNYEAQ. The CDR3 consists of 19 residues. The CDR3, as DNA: TGTGCCAGCAGCTTACCTGCTAGCGGGGGGGAAACTAGCACAGATACGCAGTATTTT. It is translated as CASSLPASGGETSTDTQYF.

CDR3: CASRLAGSHNEQFF. For the CDR3, the DNA is TGTGCCAGTAGACTAGCGGGGAGTCACAATGAGCAGTTCTTC. The chain links TRBV27 to TRBJ2-1, with 11 bases matching TRBD2. This CDR3 region has 14 residues. Germline V gene data show CDR1 as MNHEY and CDR2 as SMNVEV (reference sequence). Trimming took 9 bases from V and 5 from J; bases not matched to a gene: 6.